The T cell receptor (beta chain) described here comes from a study of T cell responses to AZD1222 COVID-19 vaccine. Study-level results: Of the AZD1222 recipients, only 5 or 6 were seropositive at baseline. Clonal diversity may have been underestimated in mostly white British donors. In all cases, repertoires were sampled only after the peak T cell response.

This clone was observed once. Its matching antigen is unknown. Produced via immunoSEQ multiplex PCR; TCRdb's table is partial and in-frame only. The sample gives about 180,000 clones, approximately 92% of which show up once; roughly 1% is in the top ten. The CDR3 runs 16 residues. The germline CDR1 and CDR2 sequences are KGHSH and LQKENI. Unmatched junction bases numbered 7, after V lost 3 bases and J lost 1 base. V usage is TRBV18 and J usage is TRBJ1-1; TRBD1 matches 8 bases. The TCR was taken from an adult who received the MenACWY meningococcal vaccine as a control. Material: peripheral blood, obtained 28 days after the second dose of the MenACWY control vaccine. CDR3 DNA: TGTGCCAGCTCACCTATTTTTCAGGGGGCGAACACTGAAGCTTTCTTT. As protein: CASSPIFQGANTEAFF. Filled out from reference TRBV18 and TRBJ1-1, the complete variable domain reads NAGVMQNPRHLVRRRGQEARLRCSPMKGHSHVYWYRQLPEEGLKFMVYLQKENIIDESGMPKERFSAEFPKEGPSILRIQQVVRGDSAAYFCASSPIFQGANTEAFFGQGTRLTVV.